This T cell receptor (beta chain) was retrieved from a study of monozygotic twins with inflammatory bowel disease. Study findings and constraints: Distinguishing T cell subtypes was not possible. Among IBD patients, fewer clonotypes were shared with others than among healthy twins, especially with disease activity. For IBD, no single strong associated signal or clonotype was supported.

Blood (approximately 2.7 ml) was collected from every donor individually. The CDR3 sequence is 13 residues long. Germline V CDR1 and CDR2: SQVTM, ANQGSEA. For each CDR3 protein, TCRdb gives one entry from its re-call of the 5' RACE reads, without DNA. Its clone listing holds about 440,000 distinct CDR3 sequences. In regard to this clonotype: The antigen remains unidentified.

Input material: blood. The J gene is TRBJ1-3, the V gene TRBV29-1. The clonotype comes from a human donor with ulcerative colitis or Crohn's disease, or a healthy co-twin of an affected twin (not recorded which). CDR3 sequence: CSASSVSGNTIYF.